The sample holds one count of the clone carrying this T cell receptor (beta chain). Its antigen remains unidentified. TCRdb passed the reads through MiXCR, listing each CDR3 protein once. The sample includes about 110,000 distinct CDR3 sequences, under 45% of them seen just once. The sample originates from a study of T cell repertoires in cytomegalovirus infection. The overall study: Indications came from public TCR beta signatures; they pointed to CMV infection and to a matching HLA type. General observations from the study: Summed frequency of public TCR beta families distinguished CMV carriers with the relevant HLA. CMV-specific HLA-C-restricted TCR beta clonotypes dominated the ex vivo response.

This receptor was taken from a human donor in good health (CMV status not recorded). Some clones in this sample may be carry-over from other donors' samples. The specimen was CD8+ T cells from cultured PBMCs, collected from culture after CMV antigen stimulation.

The CDR3 coding sequence is TGTGCCAGCAGCTCCGGGACAGGGGTCACAGATACGCAGTATTTT. Protein product: CASSSGTGVTDTQYF. This rearrangement joins TRBV7-9 to TRBJ2-3, with TRBD1 matching 10 bases. With 4 bases clipped from V and 2 bases from J, the junction kept 3 bases outside the gene matches. The germline V gene encodes CDR1 SEHNR and CDR2 FQNEAQ (reference sequence). This CDR3 is 15 amino acids long.